This TCR beta chain was documented in a study of shared clonotypes between healthy human individuals. Notes on this clone: Different DNA sequences within this sample yield the same CDR3.

V was clipped by 3 bases and J by 0 bases, with 7 bases between them. The CDR3 has 14 residues. Germline V gene data show CDR1 as SGDLS and CDR2 as YYNGEE. The naive CD8 subset, CD45RO-negative cells positively selected for CCR7, excluded terminally differentiated effector memory CD45RA+ cells. Donors were healthy HIV-negative adults without recent acute infections or vaccinations. Profiled with immunoSEQ multiplex PCR; TCRdb holds only in-frame clones, not every one. This sample yields more than 550,000 clones, of which around 90% are seen a single time; 24% belongs to the top ten. This clonotype originated in a man aged 30-40 years in good health. V is TRBV9 and J is TRBJ2-1; no clear D gene. Source material: naive CD8+ T cells sorted from blood. Written as DNA, the CDR3 is TGTGCCAGCAGCGCGGGTTCCTCCTACAATGAGCAGTTCTTC. Amino acid sequence: CASSAGSSYNEQFF.